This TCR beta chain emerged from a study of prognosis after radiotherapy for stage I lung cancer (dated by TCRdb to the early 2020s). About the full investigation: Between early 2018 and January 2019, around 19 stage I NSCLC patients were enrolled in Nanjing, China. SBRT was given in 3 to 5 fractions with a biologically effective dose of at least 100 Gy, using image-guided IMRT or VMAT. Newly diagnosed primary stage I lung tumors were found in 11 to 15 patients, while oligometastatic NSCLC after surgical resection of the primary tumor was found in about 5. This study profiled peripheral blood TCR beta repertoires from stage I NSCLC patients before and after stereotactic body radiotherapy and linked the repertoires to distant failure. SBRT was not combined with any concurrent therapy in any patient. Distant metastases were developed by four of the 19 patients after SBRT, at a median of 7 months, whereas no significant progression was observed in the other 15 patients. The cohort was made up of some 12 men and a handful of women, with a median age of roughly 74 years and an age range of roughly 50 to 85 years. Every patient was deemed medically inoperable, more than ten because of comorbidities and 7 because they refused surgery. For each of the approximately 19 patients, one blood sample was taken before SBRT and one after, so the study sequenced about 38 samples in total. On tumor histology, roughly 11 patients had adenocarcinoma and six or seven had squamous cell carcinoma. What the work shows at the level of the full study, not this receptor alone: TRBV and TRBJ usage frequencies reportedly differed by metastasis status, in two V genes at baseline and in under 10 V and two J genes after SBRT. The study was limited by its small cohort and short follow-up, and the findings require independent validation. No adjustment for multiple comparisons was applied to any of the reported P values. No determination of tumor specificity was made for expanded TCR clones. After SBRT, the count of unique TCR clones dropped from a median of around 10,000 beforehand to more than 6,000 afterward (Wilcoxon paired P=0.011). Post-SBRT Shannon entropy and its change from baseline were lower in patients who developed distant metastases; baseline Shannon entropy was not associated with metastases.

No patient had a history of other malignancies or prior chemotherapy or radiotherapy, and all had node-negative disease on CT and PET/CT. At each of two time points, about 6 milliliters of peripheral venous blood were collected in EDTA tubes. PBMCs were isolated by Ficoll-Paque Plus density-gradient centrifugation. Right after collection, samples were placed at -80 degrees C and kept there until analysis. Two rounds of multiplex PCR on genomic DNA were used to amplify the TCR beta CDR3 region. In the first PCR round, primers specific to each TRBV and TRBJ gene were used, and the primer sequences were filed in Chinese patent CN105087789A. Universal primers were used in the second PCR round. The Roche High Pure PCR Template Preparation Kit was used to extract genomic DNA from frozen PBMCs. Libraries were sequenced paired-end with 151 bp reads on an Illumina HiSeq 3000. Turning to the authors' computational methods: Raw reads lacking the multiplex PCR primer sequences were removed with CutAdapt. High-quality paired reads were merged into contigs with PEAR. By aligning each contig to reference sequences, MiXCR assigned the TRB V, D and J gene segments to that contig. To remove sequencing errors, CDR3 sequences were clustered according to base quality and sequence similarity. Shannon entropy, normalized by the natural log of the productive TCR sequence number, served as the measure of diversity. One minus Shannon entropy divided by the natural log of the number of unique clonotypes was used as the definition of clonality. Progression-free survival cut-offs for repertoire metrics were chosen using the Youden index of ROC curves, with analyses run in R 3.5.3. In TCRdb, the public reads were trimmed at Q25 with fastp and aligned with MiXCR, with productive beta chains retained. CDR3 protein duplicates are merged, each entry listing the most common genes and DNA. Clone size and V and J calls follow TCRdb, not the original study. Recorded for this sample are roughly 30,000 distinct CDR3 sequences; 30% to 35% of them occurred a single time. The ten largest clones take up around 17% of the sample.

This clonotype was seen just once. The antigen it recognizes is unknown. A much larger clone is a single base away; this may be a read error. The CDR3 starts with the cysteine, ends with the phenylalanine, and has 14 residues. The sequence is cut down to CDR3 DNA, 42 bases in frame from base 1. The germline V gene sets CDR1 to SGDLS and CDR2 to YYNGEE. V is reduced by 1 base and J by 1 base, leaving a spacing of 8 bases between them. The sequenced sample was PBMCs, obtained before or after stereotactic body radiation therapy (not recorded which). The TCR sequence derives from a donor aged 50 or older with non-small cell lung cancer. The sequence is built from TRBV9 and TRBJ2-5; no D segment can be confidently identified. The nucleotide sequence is TGTGCCAGCAGCGTATGCCCAGCCCAAGAGACCCAGTACTTC. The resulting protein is CASSVCPAQETQYF.